This T cell receptor beta chain was found in a study of cytomegalovirus exposure and HLA in healthy donors. Study-wide results and caveats: Based on reports, TCR beta sequences accurately predicted HLA-A and HLA-B alleles for most subjects. Analysis was performed later, and it showed HLA-associated TCR beta chains to be more clonally expanded than equally common others. Later work found that TCR association rates differed between HLA loci; DRB1 had the most and HLA-C the fewest.

As regards this clone: No antigen is known for it.

This CDR3 has 15 amino acids. Germline V lookup: CDR1 SGDLS, CDR2 YYNGEE. V lost 4 bases to trimming and J lost 5 bases; unmatched junction nucleotides: 8. PCR involved 60 Vbeta and 13 Jbeta primers. The method was immunoSEQ multiplex PCR; TCRdb's version includes in-frame clones alone and lacks a portion of them. The table shows roughly 57,000 clones, with about 80% occurring only once. This receptor was taken from a man aged 45-65 years in good health and CMV-seronegative. This chain connects TRBV9 to TRBJ1-2, with 10 bases identical to TRBD1. The sequencing sample was made of PBMCs. The CDR3 DNA follows: TGTGCCAGCAGCCCAGGGACAGGGGCACGGTATGGCTACACCTTC. Residues: CASSPGTGARYGYTF. Based on the CDR3 plus reference TRBV9 and TRBJ1-2, the full variable domain is DSGVTQTPKHLITATGQRVTLRCSPRSGDLSVYWYQQSLDQGLQFLIQYYNGEERAKGNILERFSAQQFPDLHSELNLSSLELGDSALYFCASSPGTGARYGYTFGSGTRLTVV.